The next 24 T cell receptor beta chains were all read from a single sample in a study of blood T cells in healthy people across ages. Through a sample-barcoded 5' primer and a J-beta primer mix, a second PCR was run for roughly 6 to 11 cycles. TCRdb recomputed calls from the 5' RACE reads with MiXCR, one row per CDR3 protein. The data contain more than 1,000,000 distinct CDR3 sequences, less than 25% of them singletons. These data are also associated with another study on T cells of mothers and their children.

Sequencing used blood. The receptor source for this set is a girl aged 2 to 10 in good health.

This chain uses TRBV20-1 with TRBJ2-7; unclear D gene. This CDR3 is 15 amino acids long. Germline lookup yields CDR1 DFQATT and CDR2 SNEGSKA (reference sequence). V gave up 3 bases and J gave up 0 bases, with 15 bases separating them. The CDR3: CSASGLRMNSYEQYF. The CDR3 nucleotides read TGCAGTGCTAGTGGTTTGCGGATGAACTCCTACGAGCAGTACTTC.

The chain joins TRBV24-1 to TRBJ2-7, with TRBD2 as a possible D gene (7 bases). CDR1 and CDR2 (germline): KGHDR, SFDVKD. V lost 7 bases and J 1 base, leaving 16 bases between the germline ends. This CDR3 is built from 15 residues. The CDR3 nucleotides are TGTGCCACCAGCGAGAGCGAGGGGGGGTCCTACGAGCAGTACTTC. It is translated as CATSESEGGSYEQYF.

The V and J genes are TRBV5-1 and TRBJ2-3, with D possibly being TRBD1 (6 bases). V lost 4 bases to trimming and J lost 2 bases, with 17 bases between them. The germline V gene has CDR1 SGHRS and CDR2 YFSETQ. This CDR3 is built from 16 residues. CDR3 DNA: TGCGCCAGCAGCGATCCCGGGACAATGGACACAGATACGCAGTATTTT. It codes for CASSDPGTMDTDTQYF.

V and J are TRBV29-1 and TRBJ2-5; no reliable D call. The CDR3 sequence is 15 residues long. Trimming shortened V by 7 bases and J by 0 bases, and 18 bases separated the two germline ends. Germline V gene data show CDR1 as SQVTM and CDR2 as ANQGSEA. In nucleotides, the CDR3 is TGCAGCGCCTTTCTAACGCCCTCTTACCAAGAGACCCAGTACTTC. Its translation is CSAFLTPSYQETQYF.

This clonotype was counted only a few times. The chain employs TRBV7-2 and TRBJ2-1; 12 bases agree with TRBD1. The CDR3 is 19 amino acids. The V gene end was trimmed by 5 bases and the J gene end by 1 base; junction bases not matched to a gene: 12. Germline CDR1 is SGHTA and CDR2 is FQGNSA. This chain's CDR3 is CASSPEPGTGGRSYNEQFF. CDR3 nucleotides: TGTGCCAGCAGCCCCGAACCCGGGACAGGGGGCCGGTCCTACAATGAGCAGTTCTTC.

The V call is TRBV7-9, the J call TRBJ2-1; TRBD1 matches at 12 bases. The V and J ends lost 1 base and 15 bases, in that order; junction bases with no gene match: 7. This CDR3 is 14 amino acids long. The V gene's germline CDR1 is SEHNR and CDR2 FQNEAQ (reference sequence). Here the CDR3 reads CASSLEGQGARGFF. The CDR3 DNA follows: TGTGCCAGCAGCTTAGAGGGACAGGGGGCGCGCGGGTTCTTC.

The CDR3 region is CSINRARETQYF. The CDR3 DNA sequence: TGCAGCATAAACAGGGCTCGAGAGACCCAGTACTTC. This chain joins TRBV29-1 and TRBJ2-5, with a possible D match to TRBD1 (6 bases). Germline-derived CDR1 and CDR2 are SQVTM and ANQGSEA. CDR3 length: 12 amino acids. The V end was cut by 8 bases, the J end by 4 bases, with 14 bases between.

This CDR3 reads CASGSRQGSYEQYF. The CDR3 DNA reads TGTGCCAGCGGTTCCCGACAGGGTTCCTACGAGCAGTACTTC. The V and J genes are TRBV12-3 or TRBV12-4 and TRBJ2-7, with 7 nucleotides matching TRBD1. Trimming cost V 8 bases and J 1 base; bases outside gene matches: 8. The CDR3 is 14 amino acids.

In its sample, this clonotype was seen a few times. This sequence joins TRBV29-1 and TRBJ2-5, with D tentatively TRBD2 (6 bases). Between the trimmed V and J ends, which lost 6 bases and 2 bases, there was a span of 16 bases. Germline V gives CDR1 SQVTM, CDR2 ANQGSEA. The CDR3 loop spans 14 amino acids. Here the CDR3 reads CSVDLRDSQETQYF. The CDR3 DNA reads TGCAGCGTGGACCTTAGGGACTCGCAAGAGACCCAGTACTTC.

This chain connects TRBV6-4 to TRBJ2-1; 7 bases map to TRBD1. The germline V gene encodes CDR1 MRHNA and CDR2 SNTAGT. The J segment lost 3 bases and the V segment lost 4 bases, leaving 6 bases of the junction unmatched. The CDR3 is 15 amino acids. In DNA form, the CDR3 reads TGTGCCAGCAGTGCCGAGGGGGCTGGCTACAATGAGCAGTTCTTC. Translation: CASSAEGAGYNEQFF.

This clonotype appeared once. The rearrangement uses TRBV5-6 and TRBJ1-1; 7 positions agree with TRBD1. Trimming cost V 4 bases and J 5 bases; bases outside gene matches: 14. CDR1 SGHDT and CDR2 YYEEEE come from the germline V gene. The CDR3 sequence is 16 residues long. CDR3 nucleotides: TGTGCCAGCAGCCCGAGGACAGGAGGGAGTGGGACTGAAGCTTTCTTT. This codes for CASSPRTGGSGTEAFF.

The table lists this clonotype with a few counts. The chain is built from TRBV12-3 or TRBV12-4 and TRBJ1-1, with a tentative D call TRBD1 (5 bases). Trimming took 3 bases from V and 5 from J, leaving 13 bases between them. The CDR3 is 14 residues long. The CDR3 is CASSLELGVTEAFF. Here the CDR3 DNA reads TGTGCCAGCAGTTTGGAGTTAGGGGTAACTGAAGCTTTCTTT.

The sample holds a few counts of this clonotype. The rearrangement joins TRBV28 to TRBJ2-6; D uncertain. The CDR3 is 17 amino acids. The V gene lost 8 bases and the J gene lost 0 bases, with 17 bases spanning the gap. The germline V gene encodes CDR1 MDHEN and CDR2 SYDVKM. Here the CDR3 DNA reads TGTGCCAGCCCTCCCTGGGCAACCGACTCTGGGGCCAACGTCCTGACTTTC. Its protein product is CASPPWATDSGANVLTF.

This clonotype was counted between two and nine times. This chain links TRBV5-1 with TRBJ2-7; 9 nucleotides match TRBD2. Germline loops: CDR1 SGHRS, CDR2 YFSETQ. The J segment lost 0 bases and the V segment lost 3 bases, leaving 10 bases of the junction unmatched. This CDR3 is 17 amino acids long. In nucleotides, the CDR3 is TGCGCCAGCAGCTGGGGGGAAGAGCGGGAGGACTCCTACGAGCAGTACTTC. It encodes CASSWGEEREDSYEQYF.

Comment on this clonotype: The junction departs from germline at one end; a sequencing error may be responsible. CDR3: CSVVQGASETQYF. CDR3 DNA sequence: TGCAGCGTTGTACAGGGGGCGAGTGAGACCCAGTACTTT. The rearrangement links TRBV29-1 to TRBJ2-5, with 9 bases identical to TRBD1. The CDR3 runs 13 residues. Germline V gene lookup returns CDR1 SQVTM and CDR2 ANQGSEA.

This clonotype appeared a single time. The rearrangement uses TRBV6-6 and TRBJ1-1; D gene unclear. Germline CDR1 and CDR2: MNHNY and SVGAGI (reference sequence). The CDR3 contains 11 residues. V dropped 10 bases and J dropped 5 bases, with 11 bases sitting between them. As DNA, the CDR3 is TGTGCCACGGATTTGGTGACTGAAGCTTTCTTT. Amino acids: CATDLVTEAFF.

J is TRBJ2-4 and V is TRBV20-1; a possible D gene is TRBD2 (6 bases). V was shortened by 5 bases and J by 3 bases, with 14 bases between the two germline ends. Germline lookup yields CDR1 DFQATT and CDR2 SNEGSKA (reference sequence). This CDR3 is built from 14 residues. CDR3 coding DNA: TGCAGTGCTGGAGGGAAGTGGGTCAAAAACATTCAGTACTTC. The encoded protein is CSAGGKWVKNIQYF.

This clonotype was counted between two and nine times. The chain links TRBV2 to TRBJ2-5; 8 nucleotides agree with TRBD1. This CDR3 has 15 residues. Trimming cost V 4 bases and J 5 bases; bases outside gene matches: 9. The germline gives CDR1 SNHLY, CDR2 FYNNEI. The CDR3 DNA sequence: TGTGCCAGCAGTGGGGGGACAGGCGGATGGGAGACCCAGTACTTC. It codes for CASSGGTGGWETQYF.

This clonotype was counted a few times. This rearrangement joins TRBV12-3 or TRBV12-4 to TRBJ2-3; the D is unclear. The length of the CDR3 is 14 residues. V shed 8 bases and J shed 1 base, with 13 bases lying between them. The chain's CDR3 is CASESYAGTDTQYF. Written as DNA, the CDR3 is TGTGCCAGCGAGTCCTACGCGGGCACAGATACGCAGTATTTT.

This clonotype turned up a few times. CDR3 bases: TGTGCCAGCCTCTCGAAATGGCGGGAGGGCGGAACTGGGCAGTACTTC. Protein sequence: CASLSKWREGGTGQYF. The V call is TRBV12-3 or TRBV12-4, the J call TRBJ2-7; 9 bases map to TRBD2. The junction had 20 bases not matched to a gene; V was cut back by 8 bases and J by 9 bases. This CDR3 has 16 amino acids.

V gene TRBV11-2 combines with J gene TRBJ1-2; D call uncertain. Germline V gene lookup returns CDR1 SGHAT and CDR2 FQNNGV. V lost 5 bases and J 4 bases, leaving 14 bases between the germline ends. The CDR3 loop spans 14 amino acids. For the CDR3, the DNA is TGTGCCAGCAGCACGCCCGGAGGGAGCTATGGCTACACCTTC. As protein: CASSTPGGSYGYTF. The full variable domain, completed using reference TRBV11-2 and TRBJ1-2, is EAGVAQSPRYKIIEKRQSVAFWCNPISGHATLYWYQQILGQGPKLLIQFQNNGVVDDSQLPKDRFSAERLKGVDSTLKIQPAKLEDSAVYLCASSTPGGSYGYTFGSGTRLTVV.

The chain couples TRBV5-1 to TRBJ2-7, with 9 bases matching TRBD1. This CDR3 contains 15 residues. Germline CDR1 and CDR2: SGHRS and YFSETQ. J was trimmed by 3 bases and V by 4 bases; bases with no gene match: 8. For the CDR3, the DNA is TGCGCCAGCAGCCAGCAACCGGGACAGGGCTACGAGCAGTACTTC. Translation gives CASSQQPGQGYEQYF.

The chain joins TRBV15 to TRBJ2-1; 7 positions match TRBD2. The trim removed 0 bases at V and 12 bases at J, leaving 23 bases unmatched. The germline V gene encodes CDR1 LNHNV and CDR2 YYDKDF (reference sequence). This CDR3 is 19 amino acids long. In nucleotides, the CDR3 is TGTGCCACCAGCAGAGATCTTAAAGCTCGGGTCGGGGAGGGCGATGGGCAGTTCTTC. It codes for CATSRDLKARVGEGDGQFF.

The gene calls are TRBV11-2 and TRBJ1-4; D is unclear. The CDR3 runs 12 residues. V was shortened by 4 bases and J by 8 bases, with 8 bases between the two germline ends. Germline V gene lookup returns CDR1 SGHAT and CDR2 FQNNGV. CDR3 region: CASSSAEEKLFF. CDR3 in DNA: TGTGCCAGCAGCTCTGCAGAGGAAAAACTGTTTTTT.